A selection of T cell receptor beta chains follows, all from one sample in a study of T cell responses to AZD1222 COVID-19 vaccine. Sequencing used immunoSEQ multiplex PCR; TCRdb keeps in-frame clones, though not all of them. The data hold 120,000 to 150,000 clones, with 88% observed a single time. The sample here was peripheral blood, taken on day 0 of AZD1222 vaccination. The source is an adult in good health. The conserved cysteine and the conserved F or W are not part of the CDR3 here.

cdr3_aa,j_call,v_call
AWNRDRGHYGYT,TRBJ1-2,TRBV30
ATSTRQGYGYT,TRBJ1-2,TRBV24-1
ASSLSTSGSVD,TRBJ2-5,TRBV11-3
ATSRVAGSSYNSPLH,TRBJ1-6,TRBV15
ASSIKTPTGNTEAF,TRBJ1-1,TRBV19
AWSVDSGTEAF,TRBJ1-1,TRBV30
ASSLGAGGYNEQF,TRBJ2-1,TRBV5-1
ASSTWDQETQY,TRBJ2-5,TRBV28
ASSLGPSLGEKLF,TRBJ1-4,TRBV7-2
ASRGEKLF,TRBJ1-4,TRBV7-9
ASSLVRGTSGATSTDTQY,TRBJ2-3,TRBV7-6
ASSLVLTSWRGEQY,TRBJ2-7,TRBV7-8
ATSNGGRVMRNTEAF,TRBJ1-1,TRBV19
ASSQEGGTDTIY,TRBJ1-3,TRBV3-1/TRBV3-2
SVDEGYT,TRBJ1-2,TRBV29-1
ASSLPLRPEAF,TRBJ1-1,TRBV7-2
ASSSPDLNRGSEQY,TRBJ2-7,TRBV5-1
ASSLGPNSYEQY,TRBJ2-7,TRBV5-5
APSSTDTQY,TRBJ2-3,TRBV23-1
ASSFSTAYEQY,TRBJ2-7,TRBV12-3/TRBV12-4
AIRDPGASYNSPLH,TRBJ1-6,TRBV10-3
ASSYPGQGAF,TRBJ1-1,TRBV6-5
ACEDRGSSEQF,TRBJ2-1,TRBV30
ASSVTLGGRGGNTIY,TRBJ1-3,TRBV9
ASSFALGPYSNQPQH,TRBJ1-5,TRBV7-2
ASSSHGAGRSGANVLT,TRBJ2-6,TRBV7-2
ASSFSGPGVDTQY,TRBJ2-3,TRBV28
ATSRGPPAGNTIY,TRBJ1-3,TRBV24-1
ASSLEGVGTQY,TRBJ2-5,TRBV7-9
ASSLGTGAGSGYT,TRBJ1-2,TRBV5-1
ASRKEREYNEQF,TRBJ2-1,TRBV4-1
ASSQEPTGANEKLF,TRBJ1-4,TRBV4-3
ASSLSGGGQNYNSPLH,TRBJ1-6,TRBV13
ASSQDPNFGEQY,TRBJ2-7,TRBV4-1
ASSPTGGPGNTIY,TRBJ1-3,TRBV18
AWSGRAGYEQY,TRBJ2-7,TRBV30
ASSLLVTEQF,TRBJ2-1,TRBV11-3
ASGLVAGKSNQPQH,TRBJ1-5,TRBV12-5
ASSPPGSGEQY,TRBJ2-7,TRBV7-3
ASSFGQPGANVLT,TRBJ2-6,TRBV7-9
ASSLVGGRINNEQF,TRBJ2-1,TRBV7-9
ASRAQGNYEQY,TRBJ2-7,TRBV6-5
ASSLRRGDTEAF,TRBJ1-1,TRBV5-5
ASSPQGGLYEQY,TRBJ2-7,TRBV6-5
ASSDLGTEAF,TRBJ1-1,TRBV2